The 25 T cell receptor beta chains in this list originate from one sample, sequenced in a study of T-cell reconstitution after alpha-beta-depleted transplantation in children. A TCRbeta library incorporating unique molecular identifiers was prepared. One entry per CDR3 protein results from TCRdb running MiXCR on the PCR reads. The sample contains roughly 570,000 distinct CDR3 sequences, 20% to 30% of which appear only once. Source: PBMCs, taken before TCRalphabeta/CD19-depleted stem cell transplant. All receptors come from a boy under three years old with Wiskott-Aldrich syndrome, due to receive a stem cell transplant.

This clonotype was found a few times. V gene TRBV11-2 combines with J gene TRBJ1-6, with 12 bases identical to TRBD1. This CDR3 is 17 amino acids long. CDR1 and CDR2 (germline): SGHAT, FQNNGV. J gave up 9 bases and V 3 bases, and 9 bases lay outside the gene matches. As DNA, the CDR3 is TGTGCCAGCAGCTTCGGATCCGGGACAGGGGGCCGTTCACCCCTCCACTTT. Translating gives CASSFGSGTGGRSPLHF.

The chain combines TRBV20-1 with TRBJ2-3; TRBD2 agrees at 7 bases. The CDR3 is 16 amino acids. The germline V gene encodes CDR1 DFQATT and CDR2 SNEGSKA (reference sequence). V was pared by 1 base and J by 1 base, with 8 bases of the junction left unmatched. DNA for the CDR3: TGCAGTGCTAGAGGCGGGGGAGTGAGTCGCACAGATACGCAGTATTTT. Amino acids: CSARGGGVSRTDTQYF.

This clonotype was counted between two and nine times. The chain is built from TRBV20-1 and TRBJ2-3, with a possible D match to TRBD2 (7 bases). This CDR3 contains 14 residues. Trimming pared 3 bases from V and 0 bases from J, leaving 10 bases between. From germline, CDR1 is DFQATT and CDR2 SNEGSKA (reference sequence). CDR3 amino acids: CSASSGTSTDTQYF. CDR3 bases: TGCAGTGCTAGCAGCGGGACAAGCACAGATACGCAGTATTTT.

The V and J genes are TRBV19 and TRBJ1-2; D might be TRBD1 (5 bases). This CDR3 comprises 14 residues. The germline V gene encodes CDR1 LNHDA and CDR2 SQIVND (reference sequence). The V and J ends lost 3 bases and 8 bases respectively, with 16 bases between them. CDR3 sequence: CASSIDRGVHGYTF. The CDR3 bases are TGTGCCAGTAGTATTGATCGGGGGGTACACGGCTACACCTTC.

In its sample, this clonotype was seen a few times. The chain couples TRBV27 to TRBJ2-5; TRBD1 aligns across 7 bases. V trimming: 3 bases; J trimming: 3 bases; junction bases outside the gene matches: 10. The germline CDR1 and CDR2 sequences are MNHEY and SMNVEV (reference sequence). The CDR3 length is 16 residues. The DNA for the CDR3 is TGTGCCAGCAGTTTGGTTCCAGGGGGTTCAAAAGAGACCCAGTACTTC. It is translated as CASSLVPGGSKETQYF.

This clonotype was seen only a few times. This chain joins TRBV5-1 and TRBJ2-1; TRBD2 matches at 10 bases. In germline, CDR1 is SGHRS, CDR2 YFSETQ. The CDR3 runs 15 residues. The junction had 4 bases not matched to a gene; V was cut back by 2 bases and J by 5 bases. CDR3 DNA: TGCGCCAGCAGCTTCGGACTAGCGGCTGACAATGAGCAGTTCTTC. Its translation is CASSFGLAADNEQFF.

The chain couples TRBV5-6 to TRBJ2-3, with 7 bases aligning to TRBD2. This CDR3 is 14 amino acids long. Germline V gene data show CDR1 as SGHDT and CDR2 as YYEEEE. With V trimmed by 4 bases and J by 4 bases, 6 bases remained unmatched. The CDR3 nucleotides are TGTGCCAGCAGCGACAGCGGGAATGCAGATACGCAGTATTTT. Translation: CASSDSGNADTQYF.

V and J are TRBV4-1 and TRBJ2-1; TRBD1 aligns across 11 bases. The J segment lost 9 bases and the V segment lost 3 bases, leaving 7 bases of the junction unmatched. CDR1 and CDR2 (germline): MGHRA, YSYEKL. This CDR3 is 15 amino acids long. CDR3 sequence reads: CASSQERTGGSEQFF. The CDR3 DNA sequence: TGCGCCAGCAGCCAGGAAAGGACAGGGGGCTCTGAGCAGTTCTTC.

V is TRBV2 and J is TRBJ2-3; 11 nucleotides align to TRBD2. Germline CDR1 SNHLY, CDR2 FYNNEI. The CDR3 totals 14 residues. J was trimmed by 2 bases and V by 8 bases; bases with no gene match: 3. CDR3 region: CASETSGNTDTQYF. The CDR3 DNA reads TGTGCCAGCGAGACTAGCGGGAACACAGATACGCAGTATTTT.

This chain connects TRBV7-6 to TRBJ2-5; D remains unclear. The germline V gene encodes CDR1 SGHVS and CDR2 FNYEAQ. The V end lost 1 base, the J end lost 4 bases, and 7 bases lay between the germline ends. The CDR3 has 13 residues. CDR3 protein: CASSLVVRETQYF. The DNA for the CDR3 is TGTGCCAGCAGCTTAGTAGTTCGAGAGACCCAGTACTTC.

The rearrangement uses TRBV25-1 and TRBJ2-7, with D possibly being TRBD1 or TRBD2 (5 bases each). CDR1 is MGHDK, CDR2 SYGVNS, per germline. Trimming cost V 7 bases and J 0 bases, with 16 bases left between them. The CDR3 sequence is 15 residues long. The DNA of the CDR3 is TGTGCCAGCACCCGGGGCGCAGGACGCTCCTACGAGCAGTACTTC. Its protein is CASTRGAGRSYEQYF.

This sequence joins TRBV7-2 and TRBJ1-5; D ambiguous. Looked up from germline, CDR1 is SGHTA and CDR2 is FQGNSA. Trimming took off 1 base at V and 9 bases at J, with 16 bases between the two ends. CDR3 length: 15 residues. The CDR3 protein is CASSLGSEAVRPQHF. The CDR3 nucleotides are TGTGCCAGCAGCTTAGGGTCAGAAGCGGTACGGCCCCAGCATTTT. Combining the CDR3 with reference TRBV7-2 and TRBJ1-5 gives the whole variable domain GAGVSQSPSNKVTEKGKDVELRCDPISGHTALYWYRQSLGQGLEFLIYFQGNSAPDKSGLPSDRFSAERTGGSVSTLTIQRTQQEDSAVYLCASSLGSEAVRPQHFGDGTRLSIL.

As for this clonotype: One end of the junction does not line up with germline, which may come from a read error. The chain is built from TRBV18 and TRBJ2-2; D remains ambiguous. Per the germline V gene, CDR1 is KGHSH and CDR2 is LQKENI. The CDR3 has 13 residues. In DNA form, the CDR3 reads TGTGCCAGCTCACCCGGAAACAACGGGGAGCTGTTTTTT. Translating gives CASSPGNNGELFF.

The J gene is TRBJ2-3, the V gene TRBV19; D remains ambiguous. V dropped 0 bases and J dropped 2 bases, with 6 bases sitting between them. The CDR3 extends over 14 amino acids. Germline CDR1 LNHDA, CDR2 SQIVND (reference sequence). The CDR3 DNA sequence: TGTGCCAGTAGTATAGACTTCAACACAGATACGCAGTATTTT. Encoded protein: CASSIDFNTDTQYF. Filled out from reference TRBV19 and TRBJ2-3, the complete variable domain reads DGGITQSPKYLFRKEGQNVTLSCEQNLNHDAMYWYRQDPGQGLRLIYYSQIVNDFQKGDIAEGYSVSREKKESFPLTVTSAQKNPTAFYLCASSIDFNTDTQYFGPGTRLTVL.

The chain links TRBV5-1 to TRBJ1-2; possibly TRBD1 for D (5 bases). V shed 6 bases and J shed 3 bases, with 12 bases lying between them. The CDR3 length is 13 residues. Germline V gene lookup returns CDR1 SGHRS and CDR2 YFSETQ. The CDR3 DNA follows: TGCGCCAGCACCACCGACAGCTACTATGGCTACACCTTC. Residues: CASTTDSYYGYTF.

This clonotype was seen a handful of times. CDR3 sequence reads: CASTSGDRGIYEQFF. As DNA, the CDR3 is TGTGCCAGCACGTCGGGGGACAGGGGGATCTATGAGCAGTTCTTC. The rearrangement links TRBV21-1 to TRBJ2-1; the D call TRBD1 from the table was never checked on the DNA. TRBV21-1 is a recognized pseudogene. CDR3 size: 15 residues.

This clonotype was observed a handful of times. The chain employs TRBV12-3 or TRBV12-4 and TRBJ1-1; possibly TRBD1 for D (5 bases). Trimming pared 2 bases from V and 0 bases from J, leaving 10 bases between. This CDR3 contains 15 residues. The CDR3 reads CASSLLSGMNTEAFF. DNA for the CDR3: TGTGCCAGCAGTTTACTTTCAGGGATGAACACTGAAGCTTTCTTT.

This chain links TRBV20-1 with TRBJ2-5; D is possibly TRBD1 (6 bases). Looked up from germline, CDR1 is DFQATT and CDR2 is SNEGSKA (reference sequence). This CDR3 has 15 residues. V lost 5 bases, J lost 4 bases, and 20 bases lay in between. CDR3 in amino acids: CSASSDGATGETQYF. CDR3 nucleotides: TGCAGTGCTTCTTCGGACGGAGCGACAGGAGAGACCCAGTACTTC.

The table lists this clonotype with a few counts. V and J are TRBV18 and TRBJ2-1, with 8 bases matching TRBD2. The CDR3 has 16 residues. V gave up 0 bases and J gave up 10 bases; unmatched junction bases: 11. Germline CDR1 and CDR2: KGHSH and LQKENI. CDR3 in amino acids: CASSPPSQAGEGEQFF. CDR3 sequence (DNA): TGTGCCAGCTCACCACCCTCGCAAGCGGGAGAGGGGGAGCAGTTCTTC.

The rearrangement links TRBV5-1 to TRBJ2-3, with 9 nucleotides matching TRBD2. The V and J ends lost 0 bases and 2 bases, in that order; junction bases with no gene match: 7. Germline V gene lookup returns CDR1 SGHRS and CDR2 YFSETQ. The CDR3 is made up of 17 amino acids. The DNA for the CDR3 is TGCGCCAGCAGCTTGGGACTAGCGGAACTTCTCACAGATACGCAGTATTTT. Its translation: CASSLGLAELLTDTQYF.

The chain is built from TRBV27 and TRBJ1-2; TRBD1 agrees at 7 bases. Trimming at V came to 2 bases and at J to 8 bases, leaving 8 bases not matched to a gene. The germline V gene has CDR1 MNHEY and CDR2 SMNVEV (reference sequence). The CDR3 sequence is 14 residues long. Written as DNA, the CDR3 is TGTGCCAGCAGTTTAGTAGGGACAGCGATGGGCTACACCTTC. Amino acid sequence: CASSLVGTAMGYTF.

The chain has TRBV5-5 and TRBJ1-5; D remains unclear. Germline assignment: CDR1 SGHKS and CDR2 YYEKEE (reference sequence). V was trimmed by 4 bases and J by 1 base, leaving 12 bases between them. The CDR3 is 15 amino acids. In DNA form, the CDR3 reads TGTGCCAGCAGCCTCGCTTACAGCAGCAATCAGCCCCAGCATTTT. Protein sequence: CASSLAYSSNQPQHF.

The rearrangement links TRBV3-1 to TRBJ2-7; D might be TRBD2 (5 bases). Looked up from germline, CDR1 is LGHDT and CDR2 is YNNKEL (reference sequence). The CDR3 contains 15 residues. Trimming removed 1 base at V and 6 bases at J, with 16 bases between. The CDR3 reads CASSQGSLLLGEQYF. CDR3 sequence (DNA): TGTGCCAGCAGCCAAGGTAGTCTACTACTAGGCGAGCAGTACTTC.

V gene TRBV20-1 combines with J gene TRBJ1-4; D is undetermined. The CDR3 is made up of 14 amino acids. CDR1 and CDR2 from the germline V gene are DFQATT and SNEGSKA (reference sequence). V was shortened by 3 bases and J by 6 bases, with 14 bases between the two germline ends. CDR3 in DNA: TGCAGTGCTAGCCGGAGGGTACTGGATGAAAAACTGTTTTTT. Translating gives CSASRRVLDEKLFF.

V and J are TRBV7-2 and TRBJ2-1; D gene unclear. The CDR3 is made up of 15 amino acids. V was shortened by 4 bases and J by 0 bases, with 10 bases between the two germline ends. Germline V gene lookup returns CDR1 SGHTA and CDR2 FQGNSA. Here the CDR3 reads CASSSHRSSYNEQFF. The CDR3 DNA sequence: TGTGCCAGCAGCTCTCATCGAAGCTCCTACAATGAGCAGTTCTTC.